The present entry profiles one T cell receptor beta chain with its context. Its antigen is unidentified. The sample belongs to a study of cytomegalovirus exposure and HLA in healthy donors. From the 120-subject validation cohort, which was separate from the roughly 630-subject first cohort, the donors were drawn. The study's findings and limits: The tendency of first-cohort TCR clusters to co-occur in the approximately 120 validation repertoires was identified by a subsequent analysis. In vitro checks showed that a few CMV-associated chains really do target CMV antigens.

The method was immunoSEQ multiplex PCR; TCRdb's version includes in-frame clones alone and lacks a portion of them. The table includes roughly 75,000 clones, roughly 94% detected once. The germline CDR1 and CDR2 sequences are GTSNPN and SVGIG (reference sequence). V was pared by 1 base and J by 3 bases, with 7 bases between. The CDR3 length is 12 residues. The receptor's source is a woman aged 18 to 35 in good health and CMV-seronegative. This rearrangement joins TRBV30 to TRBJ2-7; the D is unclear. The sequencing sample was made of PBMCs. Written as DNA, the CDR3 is TGTGCCTGGAGTGAGACGGGCTACGAGCAGTACTTC. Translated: CAWSETGYEQYF.